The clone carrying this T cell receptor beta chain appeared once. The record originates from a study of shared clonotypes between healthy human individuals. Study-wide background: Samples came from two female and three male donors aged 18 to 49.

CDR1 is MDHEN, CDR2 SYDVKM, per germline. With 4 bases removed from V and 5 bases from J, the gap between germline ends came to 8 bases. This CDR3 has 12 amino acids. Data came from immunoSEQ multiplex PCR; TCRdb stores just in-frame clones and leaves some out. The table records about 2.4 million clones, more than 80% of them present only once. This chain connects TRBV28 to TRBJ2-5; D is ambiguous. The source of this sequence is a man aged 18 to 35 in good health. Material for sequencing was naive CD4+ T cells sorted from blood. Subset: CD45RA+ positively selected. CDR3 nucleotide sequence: TGTGCCAGCAGTTCCTCAGCGGAGACCCAGTACTTC. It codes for CASSSSAETQYF.